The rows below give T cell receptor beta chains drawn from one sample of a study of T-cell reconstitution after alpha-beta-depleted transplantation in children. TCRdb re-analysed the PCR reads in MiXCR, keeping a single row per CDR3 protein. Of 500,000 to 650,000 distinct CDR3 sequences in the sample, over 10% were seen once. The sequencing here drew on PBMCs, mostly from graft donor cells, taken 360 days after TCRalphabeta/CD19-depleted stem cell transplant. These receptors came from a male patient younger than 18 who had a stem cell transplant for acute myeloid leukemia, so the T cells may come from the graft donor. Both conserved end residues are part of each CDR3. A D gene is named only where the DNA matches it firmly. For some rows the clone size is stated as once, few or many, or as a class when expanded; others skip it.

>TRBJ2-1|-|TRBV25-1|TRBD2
TGTGCCAGCAGCGTGACTAGCGACAATGAGCAGTTCTTC
CASSVTSDNEQFF
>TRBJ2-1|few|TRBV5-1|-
TGCGCCAGCAGCTTGGCGGCGTTATGGGGCGATGAGCAGTTCTTC
CASSLAALWGDEQFF
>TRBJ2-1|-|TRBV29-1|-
TGCAGCGTTGTTTATAGGGGGTCCTACAATGAGCAGTTCTTC
CSVVYRGSYNEQFF
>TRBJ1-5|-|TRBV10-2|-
TGCGCCAGCAGGGATAGCAATCAGCCCCAGCATTTT
CASRDSNQPQHF
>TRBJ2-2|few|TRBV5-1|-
TGCGCCAGCAGCCCTCGGGCGAACACCGGGGAGCTGTTTTTT
CASSPRANTGELFF
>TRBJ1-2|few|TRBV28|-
TGTGCCAGCGGGAAGTGGAATGGCTACACCTTC
CASGKWNGYTF
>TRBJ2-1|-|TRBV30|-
TGTGCCTGGAGTGCCATCGATAACTACAATGAGCAGTTCTTC
CAWSAIDNYNEQFF
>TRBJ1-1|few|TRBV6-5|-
TGTGCCAGCAGTTTAAACCAGCCCGCTGAAGCTTTCTTT
CASSLNQPAEAFF
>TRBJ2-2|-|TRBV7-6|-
TGTGCCAGCAGCTCCCAAACAGGGTTAGGTACCGGGGAGCTGTTTTTT
CASSSQTGLGTGELFF
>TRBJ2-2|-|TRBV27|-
TGTGCCAGCAGTCCCGACGGACTAATGGCCGGGGAGCTGTTTTTT
CASSPDGLMAGELFF
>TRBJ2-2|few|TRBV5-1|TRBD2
TGCGCCAGCAGCTTGGCGGGGACTAGAAGGACCGGGGAGCTGTTTTTT
CASSLAGTRRTGELFF
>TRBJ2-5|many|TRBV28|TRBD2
TGTGCCAGCAGTCAATCCATCCTTGGTAGCGGGAGTATAAAGACCCAGTACTTC
CASSQSILGSGSIKTQYF
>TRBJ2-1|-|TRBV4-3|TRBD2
TGCGCCAGCAGCCAAGGGTTGGGACTAGCGGGAGAGGGTGAGCAGTTCTTC
CASSQGLGLAGEGEQFF
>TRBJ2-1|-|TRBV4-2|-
TGTGCCAGCAGCCAAGATGCGGCAGACCTCTACAATGAGCAGTTCTTC
CASSQDAADLYNEQFF
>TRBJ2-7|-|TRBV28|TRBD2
TGTGCCAGCAGCTTTCTCCTAGGGACTAGCGGGAGGATAGTCTACGAGCAGTACTTC
CASSFLLGTSGRIVYEQYF
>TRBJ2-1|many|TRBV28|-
TGTGCCAGCCTCGAGGGTAGCGGCCTCGCAAGGGTGGAGCAGTTCTTC
CASLEGSGLARVEQFF
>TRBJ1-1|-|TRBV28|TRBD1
TGTGCCAGCAGTTTGTGGGACAGGGGGCTCACTGAAGCTTTCTTT
CASSLWDRGLTEAFF
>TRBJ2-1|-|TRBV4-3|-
TGCGCCAGCAGCCAAGTTCAGGGAAACTACAATGAGCAGTTCTTC
CASSQVQGNYNEQFF
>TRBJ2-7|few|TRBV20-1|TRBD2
TGCAGTGCTGCCGGGGGGGCCGCCTACGAGCAGTACTTC
CSAAGGAAYEQYF
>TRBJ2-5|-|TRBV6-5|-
TGTGCCAGCAGTTATAAGGGGGAGACCCAGTACTTC
CASSYKGETQYF
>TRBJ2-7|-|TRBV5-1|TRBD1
TGCGCCAGCACAGCTTCCGGACAGGGGCCCACCTACGAGCAGTACTTC
CASTASGQGPTYEQYF
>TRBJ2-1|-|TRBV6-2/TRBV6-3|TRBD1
TGTGCCAGCAGTTACCCGGGACAGGGGGCGGTGAATGAGCAGTTCTTC
CASSYPGQGAVNEQFF
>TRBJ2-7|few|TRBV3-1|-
TGTGCCAGCAGCCAGTCCCATATCTACGAGCAGTACTTC
CASSQSHIYEQYF
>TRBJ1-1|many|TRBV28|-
TGTGCCAGCAGCCCGACTGGGATGAACACTGAAGCTTTCTTT
CASSPTGMNTEAFF
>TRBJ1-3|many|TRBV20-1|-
TGCAGTGCTAGTGGACAGTTAATTTCTGGAAACACCATATATTTT
CSASGQLISGNTIYF
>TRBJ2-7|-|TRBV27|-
TGTGCCAGCCGCGGGATCCTGACCTACGAGCAGTACTTC
CASRGILTYEQYF
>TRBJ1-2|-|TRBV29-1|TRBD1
TGCAGCGTCTCAGGGGGCGCAGGACATGGCTACACCTTC
CSVSGGAGHGYTF
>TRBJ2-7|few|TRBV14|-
TGTGCCAGCAGCCAAAACCTGCAGTCCTACGAGCAGTACTTC
CASSQNLQSYEQYF
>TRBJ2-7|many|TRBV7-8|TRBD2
TGTGCCAGCAGCTCATCGGGACTAGCCTACGAGCAGTACTTC
CASSSSGLAYEQYF
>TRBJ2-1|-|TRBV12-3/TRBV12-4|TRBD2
TGTGCCAGCACCTACCCCCGACTAGCGGGCTACAATGAGCAGTTCTTC
CASTYPRLAGYNEQFF
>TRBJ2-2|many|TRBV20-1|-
TGCAGTGCTAGAGGCACCGGGGAGCTGTTTTTT
CSARGTGELFF
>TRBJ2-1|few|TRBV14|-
TGTGCCAGCAGCCAGAGGTTTGGCTATGAGTCCTACAATGAGCAGTTCTTC
CASSQRFGYESYNEQFF
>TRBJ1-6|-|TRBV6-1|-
TGTGCCAGCAGCCCCTCGGTGGCAGGGAATAATTCACCCCTCCACTTT
CASSPSVAGNNSPLHF
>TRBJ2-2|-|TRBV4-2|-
TGTGCCAGCAGCCAAAATCAGGGGAACACCGGGGAGCTGTTTTTT
CASSQNQGNTGELFF
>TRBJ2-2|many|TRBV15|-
TGTGCCACCAGCAGAGGGGTCCAGGGATGGACCGGGGAGCTGTTTTTT
CATSRGVQGWTGELFF
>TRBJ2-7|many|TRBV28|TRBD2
TGTGCCAGCCGTATCGTGGAGCGGGAGCACGAGCAGTACTTC
CASRIVEREHEQYF
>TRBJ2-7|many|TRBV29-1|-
TGCAGCGCCATCGAGGGCGAGCAGTACTTC
CSAIEGEQYF